This T cell receptor (beta chain) was found in a study of chemoradiotherapy in HPV16-positive cancers. Overall study results and limits: Candidate HPV-specific clones and E7-related TCR motifs grew in tumor during treatment. HPV-specific T cells were functionally defined from only a couple of HPV16-positive patients. HPV-responsive T-cell expansion during chemoradiotherapy was linked to improved recurrence-free survival in HPV16-positive patients.

The V end was cut by 0 bases, the J end by 1 base, with 7 bases between. Per the germline V gene, CDR1 is SGHRS and CDR2 is YFSETQ. This CDR3 comprises 14 residues. Comments on this clone: What it recognizes is unknown.

TCRdb keeps only in-frame clones here, not all; method: immunoSEQ multiplex PCR. The repertoire has around 12,000 clones, 70% to 85% of them found once; the top ten carry roughly 1.5%. Repeated repertoire sampling spanned the course of chemoradiotherapy. This material was acquired from a patient who underwent chemoradiotherapy. This clonotype was sampled from a human donor with HPV-associated anogenital cancer. This chain joins TRBV5-1 and TRBJ1-1, with unresolved D. The CDR3 sequence: CASSLGPENTEAFF. In DNA, the CDR3 is TGCGCCAGCAGCTTGGGCCCAGAGAACACTGAAGCTTTCTTT. The variable domain in full, completed from reference TRBV5-1 and TRBJ1-1, reads KAGVTQTPRYLIKTRGQQVTLSCSPISGHRSVSWYQQTPGQGLQFLFEYFSETQRNKGNFPGRFSGRQFSNSRSEMNVSTLELGDSALYLCASSLGPENTEAFFGQGTRLTVV.